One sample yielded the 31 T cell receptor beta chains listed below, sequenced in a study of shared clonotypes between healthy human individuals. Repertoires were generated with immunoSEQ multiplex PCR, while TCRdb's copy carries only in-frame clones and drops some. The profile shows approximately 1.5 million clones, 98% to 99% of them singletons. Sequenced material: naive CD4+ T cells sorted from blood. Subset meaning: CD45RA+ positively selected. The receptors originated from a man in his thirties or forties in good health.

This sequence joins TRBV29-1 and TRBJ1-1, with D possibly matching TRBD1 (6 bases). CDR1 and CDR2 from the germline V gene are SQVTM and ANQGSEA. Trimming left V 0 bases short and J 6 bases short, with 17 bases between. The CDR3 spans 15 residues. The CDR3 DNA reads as TGCAGCGTTGAAGATCGCACAGGGATACGCGCTGAAGCTTTCTTT. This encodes CSVEDRTGIRAEAFF.

CDR3 region: CASNQPSGSHNEQFF. The CDR3 nucleotides are TGCGCCAGCAACCAGCCCAGCGGGAGTCATAATGAGCAGTTCTTC. The V gene is TRBV5-1, the J gene TRBJ2-1, with 8 positions matching TRBD2. CDR1 is SGHRS and CDR2 is YFSETQ in the germline V gene. CDR3 length: 15 amino acids. The ends lost 6 bases at V and 7 bases at J; junction bases unmatched: 12. The complete variable domain, with remaining parts taken from reference TRBV5-1 and TRBJ2-1, reads KAGVTQTPRYLIKTRGQQVTLSCSPISGHRSVSWYQQTPGQGLQFLFEYFSETQRNKGNFPGRFSGRQFSNSRSEMNVSTLELGDSALYLCASNQPSGSHNEQFFGPGTRLTVL.

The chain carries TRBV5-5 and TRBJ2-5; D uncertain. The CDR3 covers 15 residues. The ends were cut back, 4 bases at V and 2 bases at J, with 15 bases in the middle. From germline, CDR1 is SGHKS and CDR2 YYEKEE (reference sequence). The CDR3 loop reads CASSPAVVLQETQYF. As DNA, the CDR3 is TGTGCCAGCAGCCCAGCAGTAGTTCTGCAAGAGACCCAGTACTTC.

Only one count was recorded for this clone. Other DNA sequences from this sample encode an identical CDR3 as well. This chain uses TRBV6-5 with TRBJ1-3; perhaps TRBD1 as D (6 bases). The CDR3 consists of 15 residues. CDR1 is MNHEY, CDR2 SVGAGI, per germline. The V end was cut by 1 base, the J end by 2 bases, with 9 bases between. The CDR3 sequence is CASSYLGGTGNTIYF. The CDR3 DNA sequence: TGTGCCAGCAGTTACTTGGGGGGCACTGGAAACACCATATATTTT.

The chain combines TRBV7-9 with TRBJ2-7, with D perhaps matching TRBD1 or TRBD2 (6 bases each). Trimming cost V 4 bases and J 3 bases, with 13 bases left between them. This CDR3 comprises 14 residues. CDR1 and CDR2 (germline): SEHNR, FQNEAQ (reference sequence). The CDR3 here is CASSSGGWSYEQYF. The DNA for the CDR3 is TGTGCCAGCAGCTCCGGGGGCTGGAGCTACGAGCAGTACTTC.

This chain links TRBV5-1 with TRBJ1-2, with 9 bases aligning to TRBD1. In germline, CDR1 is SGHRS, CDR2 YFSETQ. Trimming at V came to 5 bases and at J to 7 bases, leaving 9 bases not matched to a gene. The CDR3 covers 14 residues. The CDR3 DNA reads TGCGCCAGCAGACCGCCGGGACAGGGTTTTGGCTACACCTTC. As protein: CASRPPGQGFGYTF.

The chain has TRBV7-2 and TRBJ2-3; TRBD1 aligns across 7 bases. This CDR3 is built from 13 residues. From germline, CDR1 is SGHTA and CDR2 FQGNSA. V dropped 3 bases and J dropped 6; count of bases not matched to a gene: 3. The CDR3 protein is CASSFDRADTQYF. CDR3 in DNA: TGTGCCAGCAGCTTTGACAGGGCGGATACGCAGTATTTT.

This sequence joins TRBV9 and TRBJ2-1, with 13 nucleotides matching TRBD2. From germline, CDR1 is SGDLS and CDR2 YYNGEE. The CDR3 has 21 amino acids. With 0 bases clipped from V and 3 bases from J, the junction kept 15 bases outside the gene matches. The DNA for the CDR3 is TGTGCCAGCAGCGTAGAATGGAAAGGAACTAGCGGGAGGGCGGACTACAATGAGCAGTTCTTC. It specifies CASSVEWKGTSGRADYNEQFF. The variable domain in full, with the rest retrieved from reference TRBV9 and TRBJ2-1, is DSGVTQTPKHLITATGQRVTLRCSPRSGDLSVYWYQQSLDQGLQFLIQYYNGEERAKGNILERFSAQQFPDLHSELNLSSLELGDSALYFCASSVEWKGTSGRADYNEQFFGPGTRLTVL.

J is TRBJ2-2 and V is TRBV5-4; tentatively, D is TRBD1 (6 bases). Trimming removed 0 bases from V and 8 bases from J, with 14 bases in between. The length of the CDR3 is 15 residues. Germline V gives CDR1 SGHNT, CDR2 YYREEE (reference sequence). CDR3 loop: CASSLARTETGELFF. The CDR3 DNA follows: TGTGCCAGCAGCTTGGCCAGGACAGAAACGGGGGAGCTGTTTTTT.

CDR3 bases: TGTGCCAGTAGTTATAGCGGGAGATACGAGCAGTACTTC. Translating it yields CASSYSGRYEQYF. The rearrangement links TRBV19 to TRBJ2-7; 9 bases map to TRBD2. The CDR3 is 13 residues long. The J segment lost 4 bases and the V segment lost 5 bases, leaving 3 bases of the junction unmatched. Germline loops: CDR1 LNHDA, CDR2 SQIVND (reference sequence).

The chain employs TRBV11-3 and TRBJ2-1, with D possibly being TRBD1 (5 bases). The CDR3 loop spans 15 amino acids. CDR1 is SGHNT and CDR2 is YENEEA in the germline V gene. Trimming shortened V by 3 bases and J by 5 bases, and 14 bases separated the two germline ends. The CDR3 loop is CASSFFGARHNEQFF. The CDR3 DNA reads TGTGCCAGCAGCTTTTTTGGGGCCCGCCACAATGAGCAGTTCTTC.

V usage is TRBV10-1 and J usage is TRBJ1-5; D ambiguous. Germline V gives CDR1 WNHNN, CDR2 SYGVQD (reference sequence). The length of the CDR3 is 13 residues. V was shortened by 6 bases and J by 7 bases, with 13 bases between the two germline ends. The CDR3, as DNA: TGCGCCAGCAGCCTTCGGAGCGGCCAGCCCCAGCATTTT. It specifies CASSLRSGQPQHF.

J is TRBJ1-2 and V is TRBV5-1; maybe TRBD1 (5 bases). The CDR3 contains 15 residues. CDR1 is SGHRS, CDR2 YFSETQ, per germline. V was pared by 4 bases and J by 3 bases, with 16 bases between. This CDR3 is CASSPGLLGDYGYTF. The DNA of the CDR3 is TGCGCCAGCAGCCCAGGGTTATTGGGGGACTATGGCTACACCTTC. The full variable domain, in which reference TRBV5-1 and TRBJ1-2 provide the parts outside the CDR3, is KAGVTQTPRYLIKTRGQQVTLSCSPISGHRSVSWYQQTPGQGLQFLFEYFSETQRNKGNFPGRFSGRQFSNSRSEMNVSTLELGDSALYLCASSPGLLGDYGYTFGSGTRLTVV.

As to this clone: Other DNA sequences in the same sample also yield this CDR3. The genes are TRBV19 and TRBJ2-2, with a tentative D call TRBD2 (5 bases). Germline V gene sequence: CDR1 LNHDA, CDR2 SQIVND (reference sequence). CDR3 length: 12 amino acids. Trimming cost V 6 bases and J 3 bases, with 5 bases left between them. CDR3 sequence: CASRRDTGELFF. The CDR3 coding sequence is TGTGCCAGTAGGCGGGACACCGGGGAGCTGTTTTTT.

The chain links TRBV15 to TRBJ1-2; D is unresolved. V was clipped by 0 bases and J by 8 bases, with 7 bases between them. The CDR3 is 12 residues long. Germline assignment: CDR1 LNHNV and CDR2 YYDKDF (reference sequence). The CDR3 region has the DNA TGTGCCACCAGCAGAGAAGGATTCGGCTACACCTTC. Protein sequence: CATSREGFGYTF. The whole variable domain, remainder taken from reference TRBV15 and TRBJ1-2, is DAMVIQNPRYQVTQFGKPVTLSCSQTLNHNVMYWYQQKSSQAPKLLFHYYDKDFNNEADTPDNFQSRRPNTSFCFLDIRSPGLGDTAMYLCATSREGFGYTFGSGTRLTVV.

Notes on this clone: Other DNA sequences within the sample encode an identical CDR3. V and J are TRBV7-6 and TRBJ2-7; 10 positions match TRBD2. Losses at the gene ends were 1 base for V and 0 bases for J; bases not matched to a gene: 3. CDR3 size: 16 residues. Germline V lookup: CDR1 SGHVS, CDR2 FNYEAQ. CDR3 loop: CASSLGSSGSSYEQYF. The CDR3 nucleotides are TGTGCCAGCAGCTTAGGATCTAGCGGGAGCTCCTACGAGCAGTACTTC.

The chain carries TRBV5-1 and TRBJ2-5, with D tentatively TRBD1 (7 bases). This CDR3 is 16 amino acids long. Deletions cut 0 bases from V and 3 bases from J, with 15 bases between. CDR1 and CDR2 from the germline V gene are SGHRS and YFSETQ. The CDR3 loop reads CASSLARGTDKETQYF. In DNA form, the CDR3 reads TGCGCCAGCAGCTTGGCCCGGGGGACAGATAAAGAGACCCAGTACTTC.

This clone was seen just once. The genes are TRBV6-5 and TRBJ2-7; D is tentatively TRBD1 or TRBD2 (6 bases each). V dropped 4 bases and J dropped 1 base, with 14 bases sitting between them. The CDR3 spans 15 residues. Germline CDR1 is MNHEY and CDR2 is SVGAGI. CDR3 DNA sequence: TGTGCCAGCAGTTTCAGTGAAGGGGGGTCCTACGAGCAGTACTTC. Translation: CASSFSEGGSYEQYF.

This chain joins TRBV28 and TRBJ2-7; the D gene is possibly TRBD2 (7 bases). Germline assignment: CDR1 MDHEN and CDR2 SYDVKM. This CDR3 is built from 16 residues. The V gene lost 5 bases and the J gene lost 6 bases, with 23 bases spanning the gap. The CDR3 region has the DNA TGTGCCAGCAGTCCCACAGGGTGGGAGGGCCTTTCCGAGCAGTACTTC. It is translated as CASSPTGWEGLSEQYF.

The CDR3: CASSPSLGRDEKLFF. CDR3 nucleotides: TGTGCCAGCTCACCATCCCTGGGTCGGGATGAAAAACTGTTTTTT. The rearrangement joins TRBV18 to TRBJ1-4; D is unclear. This CDR3 contains 15 residues. The V end was cut by 2 bases, the J end by 6 bases, with 13 bases between. The germline gives CDR1 KGHSH, CDR2 LQKENI.

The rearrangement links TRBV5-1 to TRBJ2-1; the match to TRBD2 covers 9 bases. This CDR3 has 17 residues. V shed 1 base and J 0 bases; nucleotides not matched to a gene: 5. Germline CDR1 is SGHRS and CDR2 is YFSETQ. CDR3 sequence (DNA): TGCGCCAGCAGCTTGTTAGCGGGGGCTAGCTCCTACAATGAGCAGTTCTTC. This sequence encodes CASSLLAGASSYNEQFF.

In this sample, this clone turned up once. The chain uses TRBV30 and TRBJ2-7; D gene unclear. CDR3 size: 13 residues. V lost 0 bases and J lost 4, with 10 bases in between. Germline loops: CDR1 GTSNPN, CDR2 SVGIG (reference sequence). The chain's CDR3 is CAWSVGEMYEQYF. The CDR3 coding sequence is TGTGCCTGGAGTGTCGGCGAGATGTACGAGCAGTACTTC.

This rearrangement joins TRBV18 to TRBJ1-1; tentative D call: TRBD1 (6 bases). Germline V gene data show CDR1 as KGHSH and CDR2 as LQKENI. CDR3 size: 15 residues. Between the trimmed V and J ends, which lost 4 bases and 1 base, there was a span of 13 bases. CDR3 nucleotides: TGTGCCAGCTCACTTAACATAGGGGGGAACACTGAAGCTTTCTTT. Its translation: CASSLNIGGNTEAFF.

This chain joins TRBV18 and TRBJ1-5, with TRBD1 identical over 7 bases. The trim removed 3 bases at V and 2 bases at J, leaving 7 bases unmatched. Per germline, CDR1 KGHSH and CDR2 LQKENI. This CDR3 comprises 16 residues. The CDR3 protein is CASSPQTGSGNQPQHF. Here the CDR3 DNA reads TGTGCCAGCTCACCTCAGACAGGGAGCGGCAATCAGCCCCAGCATTTT.

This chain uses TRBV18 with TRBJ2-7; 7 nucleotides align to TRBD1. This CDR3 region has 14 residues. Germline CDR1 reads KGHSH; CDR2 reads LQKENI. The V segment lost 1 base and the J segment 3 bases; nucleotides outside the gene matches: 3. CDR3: CASSPRDSNYEQYF. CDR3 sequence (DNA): TGTGCCAGCTCACCACGGGACAGCAACTACGAGCAGTACTTC. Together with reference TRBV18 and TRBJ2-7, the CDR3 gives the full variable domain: NAGVMQNPRHLVRRRGQEARLRCSPMKGHSHVYWYRQLPEEGLKFMVYLQKENIIDESGMPKERFSAEFPKEGPSILRIQQVVRGDSAAYFCASSPRDSNYEQYFGPGTRLTVT.

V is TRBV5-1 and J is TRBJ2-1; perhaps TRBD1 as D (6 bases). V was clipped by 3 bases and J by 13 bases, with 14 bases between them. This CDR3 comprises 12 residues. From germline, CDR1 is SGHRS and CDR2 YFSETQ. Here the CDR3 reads CASSSGTHGQFF. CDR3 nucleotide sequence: TGCGCCAGCAGCTCCGGGACACACGGTCAGTTCTTC.

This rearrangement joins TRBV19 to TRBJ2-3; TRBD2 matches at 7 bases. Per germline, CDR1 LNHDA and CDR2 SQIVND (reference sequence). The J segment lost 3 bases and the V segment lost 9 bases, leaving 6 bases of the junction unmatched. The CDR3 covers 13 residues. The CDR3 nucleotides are TGTGCCAGCCAGCCCGGGGGGACAGATACGCAGTATTTT. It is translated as CASQPGGTDTQYF.

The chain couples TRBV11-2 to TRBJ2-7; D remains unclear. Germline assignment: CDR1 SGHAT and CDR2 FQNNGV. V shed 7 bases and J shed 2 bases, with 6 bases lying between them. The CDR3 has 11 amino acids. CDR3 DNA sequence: TGTGCCAGCACCGGCGCCTACGAGCAGTACTTC. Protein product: CASTGAYEQYF.

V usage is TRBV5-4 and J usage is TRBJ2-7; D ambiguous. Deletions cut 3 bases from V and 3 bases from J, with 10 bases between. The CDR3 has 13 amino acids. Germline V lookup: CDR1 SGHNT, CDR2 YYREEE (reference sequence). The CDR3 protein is CASSSHSNYEQYF. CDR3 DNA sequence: TGTGCCAGCAGCTCGCACTCTAACTACGAGCAGTACTTC.

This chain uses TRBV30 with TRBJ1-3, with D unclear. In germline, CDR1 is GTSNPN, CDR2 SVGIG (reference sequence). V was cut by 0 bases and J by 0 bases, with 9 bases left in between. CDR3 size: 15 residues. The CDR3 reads CAWSVGRSSGNTIYF. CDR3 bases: TGTGCCTGGAGTGTAGGGAGGAGCTCTGGAAACACCATATATTTT.

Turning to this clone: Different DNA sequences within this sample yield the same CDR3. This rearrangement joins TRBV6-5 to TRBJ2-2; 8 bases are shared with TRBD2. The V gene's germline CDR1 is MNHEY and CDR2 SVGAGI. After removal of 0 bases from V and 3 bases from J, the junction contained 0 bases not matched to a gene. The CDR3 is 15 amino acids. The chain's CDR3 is CASSYSLADTGELFF. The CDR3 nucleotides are TGTGCCAGCAGTTACTCACTAGCGGACACCGGGGAGCTGTTTTTT.